The 10 T cell receptor beta chains below all came from one sample that was sequenced in a study of T cell responses to AZD1222 COVID-19 vaccine. This table comes from immunoSEQ multiplex PCR, and its TCRdb copy is limited to in-frame clones, with some not included. Of about 140,000 clones in the sample, less than 95% were seen once. Sequencing used peripheral blood, obtained 28 days after the second dose of the MenACWY control vaccine. Receptor source: an adult who received the MenACWY meningococcal vaccine as a control.

The rearrangement joins TRBV7-2 to TRBJ1-2; TRBD1 is a possible D gene (6 bases). The CDR3 contains 14 residues. Germline V lookup: CDR1 SGHTA, CDR2 FQGNSA. Trimming removed 1 base at V and 3 bases at J, with 9 bases between. The CDR3 DNA is TGTGCCAGCAGCTTAGGCACAGGGCACTATGGCTACACCTTC. Its protein product is CASSLGTGHYGYTF. The full variable domain, in which reference TRBV7-2 and TRBJ1-2 provide the parts outside the CDR3, is GAGVSQSPSNKVTEKGKDVELRCDPISGHTALYWYRQSLGQGLEFLIYFQGNSAPDKSGLPSDRFSAERTGGSVSTLTIQRTQQEDSAVYLCASSLGTGHYGYTFGSGTRLTVV.

V and J are TRBV7-8 and TRBJ2-5, with 7 nucleotides matching TRBD1. Germline CDR1 reads SGHVS; CDR2 reads FQNEAQ. The V and J ends lost 0 bases and 7 bases, in that order; junction bases with no gene match: 5. CDR3 length: 14 amino acids. Here the CDR3 DNA reads TGTGCCAGCAGCTTAGCGAACAGGGGATGGACCCAGTACTTC. Its protein is CASSLANRGWTQYF.

The chain carries TRBV27 and TRBJ2-3; TRBD2 matches 9 bases. The germline V gene has CDR1 MNHEY and CDR2 SMNVEV (reference sequence). Germline trimming cut 0 bases from V and 6 bases from J; bases unmatched to any gene: 4. This CDR3 region has 15 residues. CDR3: CASSLSAGGWDTQYF. Written as DNA, the CDR3 is TGTGCCAGCAGTTTATCGGCGGGGGGGTGGGATACGCAGTATTTT.

V is TRBV30 and J is TRBJ1-5, with D unclear. V was trimmed by 5 bases and J by 1 base, leaving 9 bases between them. In germline, CDR1 is GTSNPN, CDR2 SVGIG (reference sequence). The CDR3 length is 13 residues. This CDR3 reads CAWAEDSNQPQHF. The CDR3 nucleotides are TGTGCCTGGGCCGAAGACAGCAATCAGCCCCAGCATTTT.

This clone was counted between two and nine times. This rearrangement joins TRBV9 to TRBJ2-7; 7 bases agree with TRBD1. CDR1 is SGDLS and CDR2 is YYNGEE in the germline V gene. V dropped 3 bases and J dropped 0; count of bases not matched to a gene: 6. The CDR3 is 15 residues long. The DNA for the CDR3 is TGTGCCAGCAGCGCCTGGGACAGCCCCTCCTACGAGCAGTACTTC. It specifies CASSAWDSPSYEQYF.

This chain joins TRBV30 and TRBJ2-5; TRBD2 matches at 11 bases. Germline assignment: CDR1 GTSNPN and CDR2 SVGIG (reference sequence). Trimming took 3 bases from V and 2 from J; bases not matched to a gene: 5. The CDR3 is made up of 15 amino acids. The CDR3 DNA sequence: TGTGCCTGGAGGCCCGGGACTAGCGGTCAAGAGACCCAGTACTTC. Protein sequence: CAWRPGTSGQETQYF.

V gene TRBV9 combines with J gene TRBJ1-3; D perhaps matches TRBD1 (6 bases). This CDR3 is 17 amino acids long. V was trimmed by 3 bases and J by 2 bases, leaving 18 bases between them. The germline V gene encodes CDR1 SGDLS and CDR2 YYNGEE. The CDR3, as DNA: TGTGCCAGCAGCGCAAGGGGGACGCGGGATCCTGGAAACACCATATATTTT. It specifies CASSARGTRDPGNTIYF.

This rearrangement joins TRBV5-1 to TRBJ2-3; D may correspond to TRBD1 or TRBD2 (6 bases each). The CDR3 loop spans 13 amino acids. Looked up from germline, CDR1 is SGHRS and CDR2 is YFSETQ. V lost 6 bases to trimming and J lost 7 bases, with 15 bases between them. CDR3 sequence: CASNPVGGNTQYF. CDR3 in DNA: TGCGCCAGCAACCCGGTAGGGGGGAATACGCAGTATTTT.

V gene TRBV28 combines with J gene TRBJ2-1, with D possibly matching TRBD1 (6 bases). The CDR3 consists of 16 residues. Trimming stripped 5 bases from V and 8 bases from J, with 22 bases between. CDR1 is MDHEN, CDR2 SYDVKM, per germline. As DNA, the CDR3 is TGTGCCAGCAGTACCGATAATACCGGGACACTCGATGAGCAGTTCTTC. Translated: CASSTDNTGTLDEQFF.

The chain is built from TRBV5-6 and TRBJ2-7; possible D gene TRBD1, 6 bases. Germline V gives CDR1 SGHDT, CDR2 YYEEEE. V was trimmed by 3 bases and J by 4 bases, leaving 14 bases between them. This CDR3 has 14 amino acids. The CDR3 loop is CASSYPGHPYEQYF. The CDR3 DNA follows: TGTGCCAGCAGCTACCCGGGACACCCTTACGAGCAGTACTTC.